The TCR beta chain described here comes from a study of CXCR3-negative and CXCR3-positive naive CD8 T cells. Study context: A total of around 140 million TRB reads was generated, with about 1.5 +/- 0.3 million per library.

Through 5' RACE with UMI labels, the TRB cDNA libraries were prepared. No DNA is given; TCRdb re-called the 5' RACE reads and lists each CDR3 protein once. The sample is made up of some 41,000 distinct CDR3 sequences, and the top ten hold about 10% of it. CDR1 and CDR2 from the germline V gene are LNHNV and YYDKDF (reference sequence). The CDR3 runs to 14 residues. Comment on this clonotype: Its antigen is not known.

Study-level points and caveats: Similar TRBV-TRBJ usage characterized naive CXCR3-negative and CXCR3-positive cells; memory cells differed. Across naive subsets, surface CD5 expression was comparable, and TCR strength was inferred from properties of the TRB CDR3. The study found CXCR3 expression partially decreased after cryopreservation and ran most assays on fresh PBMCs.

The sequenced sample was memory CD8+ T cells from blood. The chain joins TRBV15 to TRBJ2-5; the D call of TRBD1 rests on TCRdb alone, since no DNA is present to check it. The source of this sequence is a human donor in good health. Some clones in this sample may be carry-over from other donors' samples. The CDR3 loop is CATSRWDSQETQYF.